This TCR beta chain was documented in a study of PD-L1 blockade in urothelial cancer. This table comes from immunoSEQ multiplex PCR, and its TCRdb copy is limited to in-frame clones, with some not included. The sample lists 65,000 to 80,000 clones, less than 90% occurring once. In germline, CDR1 is SGHVS, CDR2 FQNEAQ. This CDR3 region has 18 residues. V shed 5 bases and J shed 4 bases, with 27 bases lying between them. This sequence originates from a man between 65 and 79 years old with urothelial cancer. V is TRBV7-8 and J is TRBJ2-7; no firm D call. Source: PBMCs, taken around atezolizumab (anti-PD-L1) treatment. The CDR3 is CASSREATAQPKLYEQYF. CDR3 coding DNA: TGTGCCAGCAGCCGCGAGGCGACGGCTCAACCTAAACTGTACGAGCAGTACTTC.